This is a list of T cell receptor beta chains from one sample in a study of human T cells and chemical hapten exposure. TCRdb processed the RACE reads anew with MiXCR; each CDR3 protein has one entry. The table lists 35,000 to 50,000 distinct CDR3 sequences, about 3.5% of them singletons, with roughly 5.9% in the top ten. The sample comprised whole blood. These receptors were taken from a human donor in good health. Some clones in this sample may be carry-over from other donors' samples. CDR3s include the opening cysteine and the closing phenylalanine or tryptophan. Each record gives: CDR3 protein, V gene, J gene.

CASSAFSSRRGFGNEQFF,TRBV2,TRBJ2-1
CASRQGNYGYTF,TRBV19,TRBJ1-2
CASSSLLALTTYNEQFF,TRBV18,TRBJ2-1
CSAPDRAGANVLTF,TRBV20-1,TRBJ2-6
CALQREGRNEQYF,TRBV30,TRBJ2-7
CSLLARTGEQYF,TRBV20-1,TRBJ2-7
CASSPNPGLAGGGEQYF,TRBV14,TRBJ2-7
CASSPGGFVPDGDTQYF,TRBV6-5,TRBJ2-3
CATQQGGNRLYTF,TRBV6-2/TRBV6-3,TRBJ1-2
CASSRDGLDLETQYF,TRBV12-3/TRBV12-4,TRBJ2-5
CASSSPLQRDSSYNEQFF,TRBV28,TRBJ2-1
CASSSGVREQYF,TRBV11-2,TRBJ2-7
CATSQGETQYF,TRBV2,TRBJ2-5
CASSLDGGQPQHF,TRBV7-9,TRBJ1-5
CAIGGEGAKNIQYF,TRBV10-3,TRBJ2-4
CASTQGPGDTQYF,TRBV28,TRBJ2-3
CASSSTSDTQYF,TRBV28,TRBJ2-3
CATSDPAGSGQPQHF,TRBV24-1,TRBJ1-5
CASSLAVYNEQFF,TRBV5-5,TRBJ2-1
CSVVQGAADEQYF,TRBV29-1,TRBJ2-7
CASSQDSSKEITGELFF,TRBV4-1,TRBJ2-2
CASSPTGSKETQYF,TRBV7-7,TRBJ2-5
CASSLITRLAVIANTGELFF,TRBV28,TRBJ2-2
CSVVLTGRESNQPQHF,TRBV29-1,TRBJ1-5
CASSTGTRGSPLHF,TRBV28,TRBJ1-6
CATNREGGTPTEAFF,TRBV4-2,TRBJ1-1
CASSYKTGDLITDTQYF,TRBV6-5,TRBJ2-3
CASSLSGRGADTQYF,TRBV5-1,TRBJ2-3
CSAKPRTEQFF,TRBV20-1,TRBJ2-1
CSARTREAQPQHF,TRBV20-1,TRBJ1-5
CSVEKVRQQETQYF,TRBV29-1,TRBJ2-5
CASKFSGGAYEQYF,TRBV6-2/TRBV6-3,TRBJ2-7
CSVEDPQGGTQYF,TRBV29-1,TRBJ2-3
CASSPSTGELFF,TRBV7-6,TRBJ2-2
CATGVGGPIGELFF,TRBV15,TRBJ2-2
CASSVSTKVSGLEETQYF,TRBV9,TRBJ2-5
CATSRDRGGAEAFF,TRBV15,TRBJ1-1
CASRGQGNSPLHF,TRBV3-1,TRBJ1-6
CASSSPGHYGYTF,TRBV5-1,TRBJ1-2
CASSHMGHTNTGELFF,TRBV11-2,TRBJ2-2
CASSLYRDTDTQYF,TRBV28,TRBJ2-3
CASSPISTDGYTF,TRBV3-1,TRBJ1-2
CASSTTGTPRNIQYF,TRBV5-1,TRBJ2-4
CASSLGGAGVSYEQYF,TRBV7-6,TRBJ2-7
CASSPSGGRATQYF,TRBV28,TRBJ2-5
CASSASTGSNEKLFF,TRBV9,TRBJ1-4
CSTGASESSYEQYF,TRBV20-1,TRBJ2-7
CASSLSRSHEQFF,TRBV28,TRBJ2-1
CASSSDFWAETQYF,TRBV5-5,TRBJ2-5
CASISSGKTETQYF,TRBV12-3/TRBV12-4,TRBJ2-5
CSAWTVNTEAFF,TRBV20-1,TRBJ1-1